This TCR beta chain was documented in a study of cytomegalovirus exposure and HLA in healthy donors. Broader study findings: Analysis was performed later, and it showed HLA-associated TCR beta chains to be more clonally expanded than equally common others. Most observed TCR sequences were rare, whereas some public TCRs were detected in many donors. Productive status was seen about 90% or about 30% of the time for most TCR beta V segments in an earlier analysis.

With 60 Vbeta and 13 Jbeta primers, the PCR was carried out. Method: immunoSEQ multiplex PCR; TCRdb's copy keeps in-frame clones and lacks some. The sample table sets out tens of thousands of clones. As for this clone: Its antigen is unknown.

The germline V gene has CDR1 SGHDT and CDR2 YYEEEE. This CDR3 has 15 residues. Trimming pared 3 bases from V and 0 bases from J, leaving 12 bases between. The specimen was PBMCs. This receptor was identified in a woman aged 45-65 years in good health and CMV-seropositive. This sequence joins TRBV5-6 and TRBJ1-1; perhaps TRBD1 as D (5 bases). The CDR3 reads CASSWADSLNTEAFF. CDR3 nucleotide sequence: TGTGCCAGCAGCTGGGCTGACAGTTTGAACACTGAAGCTTTCTTT.